This TCR beta chain was observed in a study of T-cell memory formation after mild COVID-19. UMIs and sample barcodes were carried by the TCR alpha and TCR beta cDNA libraries that 5'RACE produced using constant-segment primers. TCRdb redid the calling of the 5' RACE reads with MiXCR, one entry per CDR3 protein. Among approximately 400,000 distinct CDR3 sequences listed, more than 15% were seen once. This clonotype was seen more than once but under ten times. V was shortened by 3 bases and J by 0 bases, with 23 bases between the two germline ends. The CDR3 extends over 19 amino acids. Material: PBMCs or a T cell subset sorted from them (not recorded which). The source is a man aged 18-30 years who had mild COVID-19 (a few samples of this study predate the infection). Cell type and time point are not known. The V call is TRBV12-3 or TRBV12-4, the J call TRBJ1-1; no firm D call. The CDR3 DNA is TGTGCCAGCAGTTTCAGCGGCCGTCCTTCAGTATTCATGAACACTGAAGCTTTCTTT. Translation: CASSFSGRPSVFMNTEAFF.